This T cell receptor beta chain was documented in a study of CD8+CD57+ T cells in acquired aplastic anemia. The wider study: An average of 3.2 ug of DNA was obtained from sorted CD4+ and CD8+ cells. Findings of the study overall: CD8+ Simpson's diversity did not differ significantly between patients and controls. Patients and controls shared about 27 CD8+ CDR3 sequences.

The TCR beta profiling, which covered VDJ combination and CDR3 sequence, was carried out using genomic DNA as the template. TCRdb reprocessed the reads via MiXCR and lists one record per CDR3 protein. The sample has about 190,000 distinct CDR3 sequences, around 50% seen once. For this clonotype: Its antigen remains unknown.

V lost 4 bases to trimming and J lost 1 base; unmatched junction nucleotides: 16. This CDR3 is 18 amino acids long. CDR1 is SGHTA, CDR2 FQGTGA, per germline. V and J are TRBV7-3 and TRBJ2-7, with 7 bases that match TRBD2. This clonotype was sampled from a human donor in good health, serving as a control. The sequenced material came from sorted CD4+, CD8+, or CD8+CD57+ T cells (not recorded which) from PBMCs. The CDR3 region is CASSYRQGGIGASYEQYV. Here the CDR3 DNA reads TGTGCCAGCAGCTACCGTCAGGGAGGGATAGGGGCATCCTACGAGCAGTACGTC.